This T cell receptor (beta chain) was obtained from a study of T-cell memory formation after mild COVID-19 (dated by TCRdb to the early 2020s). Notes on the research overall: TCR sequence clusters from the two donors were found to be largely donor specific. Two young, previously healthy adult volunteers, one female and one male, were included in the cohort. T-cell clones expanding and contracting after mild COVID-19 in a couple of donors were tracked by longitudinal TCRalpha and TCRbeta repertoire sequencing. What the study reported, not specific to this receptor: Clones that contracted from day 15 to 85 showed balanced CD4/CD8 phenotypes, whereas a second wave of clones that expanded from day 15 to 37 leaned towards CD4+. The detection of some responding clones in pre-infection memory suggests that pre-existing cross-reactive memory T cells joined the SARS-CoV-2 response. Contracting CD4+ clones appeared mostly in the CM and EM memory subsets, whereas CD8+ clones were enriched in EMRA. The study included only a couple of mild cases, and larger cohorts that include severe cases with pre-infection samples were judged to be necessary. The second-wave clones that peaked on day 37 were not confirmed to be SARS-CoV-2 specific.

As concerns this clonotype: Its antigen is not yet known. No per-base quality is available; no much larger clone lies one base away.

The CDR3 holds 16 amino acids from the cysteine to the phenylalanine. The sequence is cut down to CDR3 DNA, 48 bases in frame from base 1. According to the germline V gene (reference sequence), CDR1 reads SEHNR and CDR2 reads FQNEAQ. Trimming accounts for 1 base at V and 4 bases at J, while the number of junction bases matched to no gene is 6. Ficoll-Paque density gradient centrifugation was the method used to isolate PBMCs. TCRdb records Illumina NovaSeq 6000 as the sequencer. TCRalpha and TCRbeta cDNA libraries were built by 5'RACE with constant-segment primers, adding sample barcodes and unique molecular identifiers. Trizol reagent was used to extract RNA from every sample. Library amplification was performed in two PCR steps, and a second sample barcode and Illumina TruSeq adapters were introduced in the second step. The libraries were sequenced on an Illumina NovaSeq using 2 x 150 bp paired-end reads. The source study handled its data this way. With migec v1.2.7, reads were demultiplexed and then collapsed into UMI-guided consensus sequences. Using mixcr v2.1.11, UMI consensuses were aligned to TRA and TRB V and J templates and then assembled into clonotypes. A clonotype was counted as expanded or contracted only if both edgeR and NoisET called the change significant, with noise models trained on biological replicates. edgeR calls used a false discovery rate-adjusted p below 0.01 and a log2 fold-change threshold of 1. PCA with hierarchical clustering of max-normalized trajectories of the 1000 most abundant clonotypes was used as exploratory dynamics analysis. The CD4 or CD8 phenotype of responding clones was assigned using the separately sequenced CD4+ and CD8+ repertoires. TCRdb redid the processing of the public reads, applying fastp at Q25 and MiXCR, and retained in-frame beta chains. Identical CDR3 proteins give one entry, which carries the most common genes and DNA. V and J calls and clone size were set by TCRdb, not the authors. The sample table lists around 220,000 distinct CDR3 sequences, approximately 16% of them with a count of one. The ten largest make up around 3.8% of the sample.

This chain is built from TRBV7-9 and TRBJ2-3, with 9 central nucleotides matching TRBD1. The receptor comes from a man aged 18 to 35 who had mild COVID-19 (a few samples of this study predate the infection). The sample titles of this study are shuffled in the database, so cell type and time point are left out; the donor was told from shared clones. The sequenced sample consisted of PBMCs or a T cell subset sorted from them (not recorded which). In nucleotides, the sequence is TGTGCCAGCAGCTTAGTGGGGGACAGGGTCCCAGATACGCAGTATTTT. Translated, this is CASSLVGDRVPDTQYF.